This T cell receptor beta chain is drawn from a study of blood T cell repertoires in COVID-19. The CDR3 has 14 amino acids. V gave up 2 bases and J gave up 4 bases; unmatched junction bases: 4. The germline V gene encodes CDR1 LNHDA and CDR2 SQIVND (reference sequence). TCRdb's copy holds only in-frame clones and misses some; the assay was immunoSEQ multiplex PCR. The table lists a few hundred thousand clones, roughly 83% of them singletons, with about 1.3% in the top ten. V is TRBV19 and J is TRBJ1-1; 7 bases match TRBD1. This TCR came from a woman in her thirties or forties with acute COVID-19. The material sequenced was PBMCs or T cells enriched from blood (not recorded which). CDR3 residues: CASSIYGTVTEAFF. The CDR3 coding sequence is TGTGCCAGTAGTATATACGGGACAGTCACTGAAGCTTTCTTT.